Listed below are T cell receptor beta chains from one sample, sequenced in a study of CD8 T cells in Susac syndrome. MiXCR was run by TCRdb on the immunoSEQ multiplex PCR reads, yielding one entry per CDR3 protein. Seen here are 250,000 to 350,000 distinct CDR3 sequences, about 85% observed once, and the top ten hold approximately 0.12%. The sequenced material came from CD8+ T cells from PBMCs. All receptors derive from a human donor with multiple sclerosis. Both conserved end residues are trimmed from each CDR3. Fields, in order: CDR3 protein, J gene, V gene.

cdr3_aa: ASSPSGSNTEAF; j_call: TRBJ1-1; v_call: TRBV9
cdr3_aa: ASSLRLAGVITGELF; j_call: TRBJ2-2; v_call: TRBV27
cdr3_aa: AWRTGGQEKLF; j_call: TRBJ1-4; v_call: TRBV30
cdr3_aa: ASSSRDRGRDTEAF; j_call: TRBJ1-1; v_call: TRBV9
cdr3_aa: AWSPTGTSLVSIQY; j_call: TRBJ2-4; v_call: TRBV30
cdr3_aa: ASSQSWLATKETQY; j_call: TRBJ2-5; v_call: TRBV4-1
cdr3_aa: ASTGAAGSYEQY; j_call: TRBJ2-7; v_call: TRBV27
cdr3_aa: ASTIYPDRLTDTQY; j_call: TRBJ2-3; v_call: TRBV11-2
cdr3_aa: ASSVAGTGKTEQF; j_call: TRBJ2-1; v_call: TRBV9
cdr3_aa: SVEAVALTGANVLT; j_call: TRBJ2-6; v_call: TRBV29-1
cdr3_aa: SVVRQETQY; j_call: TRBJ2-5; v_call: TRBV29-1
cdr3_aa: ATSIKQITSTDTQY; j_call: TRBJ2-3; v_call: TRBV27
cdr3_aa: ASSGPREARRNTEAF; j_call: TRBJ1-1; v_call: TRBV7-9
cdr3_aa: SGGQGENYGYT; j_call: TRBJ1-2; v_call: TRBV29-1
cdr3_aa: ASSFGGENTEAF; j_call: TRBJ1-1; v_call: TRBV27
cdr3_aa: ASSSVLEAF; j_call: TRBJ1-1; v_call: TRBV6-6
cdr3_aa: ASSGGLAGTNEQF; j_call: TRBJ2-1; v_call: TRBV7-9
cdr3_aa: ASSETGYSNQPQH; j_call: TRBJ1-5; v_call: TRBV2
cdr3_aa: ATSRGLLAEESTDTQY; j_call: TRBJ2-3; v_call: TRBV15
cdr3_aa: AISGGQRSF; j_call: TRBJ1-1; v_call: TRBV10-3
cdr3_aa: ASSPPAGTSYNEQF; j_call: TRBJ2-1; v_call: TRBV7-9
cdr3_aa: ASGPRNQPQH; j_call: TRBJ1-5; v_call: TRBV3-1
cdr3_aa: ASSLFAAGGTQY; j_call: TRBJ2-3; v_call: TRBV7-3
cdr3_aa: ASTLGDEQF; j_call: TRBJ2-1; v_call: TRBV12-3/TRBV12-4
cdr3_aa: ASSAPGLSSGNTIY; j_call: TRBJ1-3; v_call: TRBV7-9
cdr3_aa: ASNVAGGSSYEQY; j_call: TRBJ2-7; v_call: TRBV6-5
cdr3_aa: ASRPSSGRPQETQY; j_call: TRBJ2-5; v_call: TRBV27
cdr3_aa: ASSQVEGDEQY; j_call: TRBJ2-7; v_call: TRBV4-2
cdr3_aa: ASSELAERSEQF; j_call: TRBJ2-1; v_call: TRBV6-4
cdr3_aa: ASNLAHEQF; j_call: TRBJ2-1; v_call: TRBV5-4
cdr3_aa: ASSSNSPDRGGEEETQY; j_call: TRBJ2-5; v_call: TRBV5-6
cdr3_aa: ASSYRGLGDEQY; j_call: TRBJ2-7; v_call: TRBV6-5
cdr3_aa: ATSPTGVEQF; j_call: TRBJ2-1; v_call: TRBV15
cdr3_aa: ASSPQREARYYGYT; j_call: TRBJ1-2; v_call: TRBV28
cdr3_aa: ASSITRRNTEAF; j_call: TRBJ1-1; v_call: TRBV19
cdr3_aa: ASSQRLAGEETQY; j_call: TRBJ2-5; v_call: TRBV7-6
cdr3_aa: ASSSHSETSYNEQF; j_call: TRBJ2-1; v_call: TRBV11-2
cdr3_aa: ASSPPRVGRETQY; j_call: TRBJ2-5; v_call: TRBV5-6
cdr3_aa: ASSLELLTGELF; j_call: TRBJ2-2; v_call: TRBV5-5
cdr3_aa: ASSEYDGGNTIY; j_call: TRBJ1-3; v_call: TRBV25-1
cdr3_aa: ASSGPGHLYQETQY; j_call: TRBJ2-5; v_call: TRBV2
cdr3_aa: ASSESSEGYSGNTIY; j_call: TRBJ1-3; v_call: TRBV2
cdr3_aa: ANSGGKSYEQY; j_call: TRBJ2-7; v_call: TRBV21-1
cdr3_aa: ASSYSTGQNMYEQY; j_call: TRBJ2-7; v_call: TRBV6-5
cdr3_aa: ASSPNYQPQH; j_call: TRBJ1-5; v_call: TRBV12-3/TRBV12-4
cdr3_aa: ASSWQGENYGYT; j_call: TRBJ1-2; v_call: TRBV12-3/TRBV12-4
cdr3_aa: ASSQVRASARSGANVLT; j_call: TRBJ2-6; v_call: TRBV4-1
cdr3_aa: ASSIRERGRNTEAF; j_call: TRBJ1-1; v_call: TRBV19
cdr3_aa: ASSYDTDGYT; j_call: TRBJ1-2; v_call: TRBV28
cdr3_aa: ASSTHSGSGTDTQY; j_call: TRBJ2-3; v_call: TRBV9
cdr3_aa: SVPQGGGAGTEAF; j_call: TRBJ1-1; v_call: TRBV29-1
cdr3_aa: ASSFGRAGYEQY; j_call: TRBJ2-7; v_call: TRBV28
cdr3_aa: ASSPRLGDPYEQY; j_call: TRBJ2-7; v_call: TRBV7-9
cdr3_aa: ASSVLMNTEAF; j_call: TRBJ1-1; v_call: TRBV19
cdr3_aa: ASSLRPGGWLNTEAF; j_call: TRBJ1-1; v_call: TRBV12-3/TRBV12-4
cdr3_aa: SARDTGLVPYEQY; j_call: TRBJ2-7; v_call: TRBV20-1
cdr3_aa: ASSPRGLPGVEQY; j_call: TRBJ2-7; v_call: TRBV7-8
cdr3_aa: ASSFSHYGYT; j_call: TRBJ1-2; v_call: TRBV7-9
cdr3_aa: SVEWVNTIY; j_call: TRBJ1-3; v_call: TRBV29-1